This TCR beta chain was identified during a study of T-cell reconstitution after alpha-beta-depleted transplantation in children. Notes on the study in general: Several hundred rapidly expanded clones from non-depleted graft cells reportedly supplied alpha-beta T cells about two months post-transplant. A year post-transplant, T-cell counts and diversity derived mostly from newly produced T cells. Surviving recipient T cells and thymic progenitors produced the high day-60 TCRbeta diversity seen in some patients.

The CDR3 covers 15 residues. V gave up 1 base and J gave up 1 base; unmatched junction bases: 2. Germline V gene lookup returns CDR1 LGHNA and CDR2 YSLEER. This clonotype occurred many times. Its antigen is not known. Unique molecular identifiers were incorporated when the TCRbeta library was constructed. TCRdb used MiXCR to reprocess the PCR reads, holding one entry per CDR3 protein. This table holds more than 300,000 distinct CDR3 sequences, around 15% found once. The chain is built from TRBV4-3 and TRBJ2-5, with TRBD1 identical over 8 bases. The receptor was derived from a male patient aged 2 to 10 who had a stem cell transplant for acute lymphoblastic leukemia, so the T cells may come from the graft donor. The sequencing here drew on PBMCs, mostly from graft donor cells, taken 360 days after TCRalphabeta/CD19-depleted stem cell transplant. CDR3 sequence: CASSQGTGRQETQYF. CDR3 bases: TGCGCCAGCAGCCAAGGGACAGGGCGCCAAGAGACCCAGTACTTC.